This T cell receptor beta chain was captured by sequencing in a study of T cells in Graves' hyperthyroidism and ophthalmopathy. From RNA transcripts, TCR beta CDR3 regions were amplified. The TCR CDR3 was amplified in a first-round RT-PCR using the HTBI primer set. Using its own MiXCR run on the multiplex PCR reads, TCRdb lists one record per CDR3 protein. The table includes hundreds of thousands of distinct CDR3 sequences, over 35% detected once. This clonotype was counted a few times. Its target is unknown. V lost 2 bases to trimming and J lost 3 bases, with 8 bases between them. CDR3 length: 14 residues. Uncontrolled infection, other autoimmune disease, pregnancy or lactation disqualified patients from enrolment. Study results and caveats: In blood, most of the thyroid clonotypes expanded above 0.001 were also present.

The sample was blood. The genes are TRBV12-3 or TRBV12-4 and TRBJ1-5; no definite D call. The receptor was derived from a man younger than 35 with Graves' hyperthyroidism. The CDR3 nucleotides are TGTGCCAGCAGTTTAACGGGAACCAATCAGCCCCAGCATTTT. It yields the protein CASSLTGTNQPQHF.